Included here is one T cell receptor beta chain sequence, with context. Its antigen remains unknown. The CDR3 is 19 amino acids. Germline CDR1 is SEHNR and CDR2 is FQNEAQ (reference sequence). Unmatched junction bases numbered 14, after V lost 5 bases and J lost 1 base. The source of the sample is a study of cytomegalovirus exposure and HLA in healthy donors. Overall study findings and caveats: Generally TCR sequences proved uncommon, though certain public TCRs appeared in numerous donors. A likely sequencing artifact accounted for one observed cluster of highly shared sequence variants. Exclusion as indistinguishable affected some V segments, including TRBV6-2 and TRBV6-3. Researchers counted around 160 TCR beta chains as cytomegalovirus-associated.

Amplification used 60 Vbeta primers and 13 Jbeta primers. TCRdb keeps only in-frame clones here, not all; method: immunoSEQ multiplex PCR. The profile shows 240,000 or so clones, over 80% of them singletons. This receptor was taken from a woman in her forties in good health and CMV-seropositive. The material sequenced was PBMCs. The chain links TRBV7-9 to TRBJ2-2; TRBD1 matches 9 bases. The CDR3 loop is CASSPNSWGQGRNTGELFF. The CDR3 coding sequence is TGTGCCAGCAGCCCTAACTCTTGGGGACAGGGAAGGAACACCGGGGAGCTGTTTTTT.